Given below is one T cell receptor beta chain in context. The data are from a study of blood T cell repertoires in COVID-19. Across the study: Sites across the United States, Italy and Spain contributed samples from acute and convalescent COVID-19. PBMCs, B-cell-depleted T cells, or T cells provided the cDNA or gDNA that made up the material.

TCRdb keeps only in-frame clones here, not all; method: immunoSEQ multiplex PCR. The sample holds 52,000 or so clones, about 83% seen once. The V end was cut by 1 base, the J end by 9 bases, with 7 bases between. The CDR3 is 12 amino acids. Germline values: CDR1 SEHNR, CDR2 FQNEAQ (reference sequence). The chain uses TRBV7-9 and TRBJ2-1; the D is unclear. The sequencing input was peripheral blood. The sequence was obtained from a man aged 40-49 years with acute or convalescent COVID-19. CDR3 loop: CASSLGAAEQFF. CDR3 DNA: TGTGCCAGCAGCTTAGGCGCGGCTGAGCAGTTCTTC.